What follows describes a single TCR beta chain. Its antigen remains unidentified. The sample is drawn from a study of identical twins. The CDR3 runs 15 residues. V lost 3 bases and J 0 bases, leaving 8 bases between the germline ends. The germline V gene encodes CDR1 MRHNA and CDR2 SNTAGT. TCRdb recomputed calls from the 5' RACE reads with MiXCR, one row per CDR3 protein. There are under 350,000 distinct CDR3 sequences in the sample; over 8.5% occur only once, and roughly 6.4% lies in the top ten. Study outcomes and limitations: Not following the same donors, the study drew its conclusions from cross-sectional statistical analysis.

These records were also assigned to another study, of yellow fever vaccine responses in identical twins.

The source material was CD8+ T cells sorted from blood. The clonotype was recovered from a woman under 30 in good health. This rearrangement joins TRBV6-4 to TRBJ2-2; D is uncertain. The CDR3 nucleotides are TGTGCCAGCAGTGATCTGGGGTCGAACACCGGGGAGCTGTTTTTT. Translating it yields CASSDLGSNTGELFF.